This T cell receptor (beta chain) was sequenced in a study of shared clonotypes between healthy human individuals. Trimming cost V 7 bases and J 6 bases; bases outside gene matches: 10. The CDR3 consists of 14 residues. Germline CDR1 reads MNHEY; CDR2 reads SVGAGI. The study ran the assay at deep level. Using immunoSEQ multiplex PCR, the repertoire was profiled, and TCRdb retains in-frame clones only, with some absent. The sample has about 980,000 clones, approximately 76% seen once. The chain employs TRBV6-5 and TRBJ2-7, with 9 bases lining up with TRBD1. The receptor was isolated from a man between 18 and 29 years old in good health. Sequenced material: memory CD4+ T cells sorted from blood. The subset denotes: CD45RA-negative fraction. The CDR3 reads CASNPGQGLSEQYF. The CDR3 DNA reads TGTGCCAGCAACCCGGGACAGGGTCTAAGCGAGCAGTACTTC.